This TCR beta chain was documented in a study of cytomegalovirus exposure and HLA in healthy donors. Background on the study: Unique TCR beta sequences numbering about 100 million came from around 180 million T cells in an earlier analysis. Overall study findings and caveats: Within the data, a cluster of highly shared sequence variants was likely a sequencing artifact. Among TCR beta chains, those listed as cytomegalovirus-associated numbered over 150.

Regarding this clone: Its antigen is unidentified.

Sampled while nominally healthy, donors likely had unrecorded immune exposures. Both 60 Vbeta primers and 13 Jbeta primers went into the PCR. Clones were read by immunoSEQ multiplex PCR, and TCRdb kept only the in-frame ones, dropping some. This table holds more than 95,000 clones, about 59% found once. The CDR3 spans 15 residues. Germline CDR1 and CDR2: LNHDA and SQIVND (reference sequence). Trimming cost V 5 bases and J 3 bases, with 17 bases left between them. The chain carries TRBV19 and TRBJ2-7, with D possibly TRBD2 on 6 matching bases. The TCR originated in a woman aged 40 to 50 in good health and CMV-seropositive. Source material: PBMCs. The DNA for the CDR3 is TGTGCCAGTAGTCTGAAGTGGGACTTAAACTACGAGCAGTACTTC. Protein: CASSLKWDLNYEQYF.